This is a list of T cell receptor beta chains from one sample in a study of post-analysis software for immune sequencing data. TCRdb itself ran the PCR reads through MiXCR, one entry per CDR3 protein. The table shows hundreds of thousands of distinct CDR3 sequences, with under 55% occurring only once. Sample: blood. These receptors came from a girl under 18 with multiple sclerosis. Both conserved end residues are part of each CDR3. Fields, in order: D gene, J gene, clone size, V gene, CDR3 protein, CDR3 DNA. A D gene is named only where the DNA matches it firmly. Some rows have no size entry. The others give once, few or many, or a class for an expanded clone.

NA,TRBJ2-1,NA,TRBV20-1,CSARDRGREFF,TGCAGTGCTAGAGATCGAGGGCGTGAGTTCTTC
NA,TRBJ2-7,NA,TRBV20-1,CSAPSMESGSYEQYF,TGCAGTGCTCCGTCTATGGAGAGTGGTTCCTACGAGCAGTACTTC
TRBD2,TRBJ2-7,few,TRBV27,CASSLGGRGTYEQYF,TGTGCCAGCAGTTTAGGCGGGAGGGGTACCTACGAGCAGTACTTC
TRBD2,TRBJ2-3,NA,TRBV9,CASSGVGGDTQYF,TGTGCCAGCAGCGGGGTCGGGGGGGATACGCAGTATTTT
NA,TRBJ2-1,NA,TRBV29-1,CSVHPQTWDEQFF,TGCAGCGTTCATCCACAGACCTGGGATGAGCAGTTCTTC
NA,TRBJ1-1,NA,TRBV10-2,CASSSLGSTEAFF,TGCGCCAGCAGCTCACTAGGTAGCACTGAAGCTTTCTTT
NA,TRBJ2-3,once,TRBV6-5,CASRYGSSTDTQYF,TGTGCCAGCCGGTACGGGAGTAGCACAGATACGCAGTATTTT
NA,TRBJ2-1,NA,TRBV7-9,CASSTRGYSSYNEQFF,TGTGCCAGCAGCACCCGAGGGTATTCCTCCTACAATGAGCAGTTCTTC
TRBD1,TRBJ2-1,few,TRBV12-3/TRBV12-4,CASILRTGDYNEQFF,TGTGCCAGCATCTTACGGACAGGGGACTACAATGAGCAGTTCTTC
NA,TRBJ2-5,NA,TRBV10-3,CAISGGMLETQYF,TGTGCCATCAGTGGGGGGATGCTGGAGACCCAGTACTTC
NA,TRBJ2-7,NA,TRBV6-1,CASTGFRGFDEQYF,TGTGCCAGCACAGGTTTTAGGGGATTCGACGAGCAGTACTTC
NA,TRBJ2-7,NA,TRBV18,CASSPPAYPYEQYF,TGTGCCAGCTCACCACCCGCCTACCCCTACGAGCAGTACTTC
TRBD2,TRBJ2-5,NA,TRBV6-1,CASRTSGSNEQYF,TGTGCCAGCCGGACTAGCGGGAGCAATGAGCAGTACTTC
NA,TRBJ2-1,NA,TRBV28,CASRLSEPYNEQFF,TGTGCCAGCCGTTTAAGCGAACCCTACAATGAGCAGTTCTTC
NA,TRBJ2-1,NA,TRBV5-1,CASSLVTTPRDEQFF,TGCGCCAGCAGCTTGGTAACTACCCCTAGGGATGAGCAGTTCTTC
NA,TRBJ2-6,NA,TRBV20-1,CSARGSRQARGSGANVLTF,TGCAGTGCTAGAGGCTCCAGACAAGCTAGGGGCTCTGGGGCCAACGTCCTGACTTTC
TRBD1,TRBJ2-7,few,TRBV27,CANSIGQGPIYEQYF,TGTGCCAACAGTATCGGACAGGGGCCCATTTACGAGCAGTACTTC
TRBD1,TRBJ2-5,NA,TRBV28,CASSIDRGEETQYF,TGTGCCAGCAGTATAGACAGGGGGGAAGAGACCCAGTACTTC
NA,TRBJ1-1,NA,TRBV4-1,CASSQEGSDTEAFF,TGCGCCAGCAGCCAAGAAGGCTCGGACACTGAAGCTTTCTTT
NA,TRBJ2-3,NA,TRBV20-1,CSAGSRRVRDTQYF,TGCAGTGCCGGTAGCCGACGTGTCAGGGATACGCAGTATTTT
TRBD2,TRBJ2-1,few,TRBV11-2,CASSLEGLAEYNEQFF,TGTGCCAGCAGCTTAGAGGGACTAGCGGAGTACAATGAGCAGTTCTTC
NA,TRBJ1-4,NA,TRBV5-1,CASSLTQATNEKLFF,TGCGCCAGCAGCTTGACCCAGGCAACTAATGAAAAACTGTTTTTT
NA,TRBJ2-3,few,TRBV7-9,CASSRPDYHTDTQYF,TGTGCCAGCAGCCGACCGGATTATCACACAGATACGCAGTATTTT
TRBD2,TRBJ2-1,NA,TRBV24-1,CTTSEPASGPEYNEQFF,TGTACCACCAGTGAGCCCGCTAGCGGCCCAGAATACAATGAGCAGTTCTTC
TRBD2,TRBJ2-1,NA,TRBV11-2,CASSLRPGTSNYNEQFF,TGTGCCAGCAGCTTAAGGCCCGGGACTAGCAACTACAATGAGCAGTTCTTC
NA,TRBJ2-7,few,TRBV6-1,CASSIRTDPDAEQYF,TGTGCCAGCAGCATTAGGACGGATCCCGACGCCGAGCAGTACTTC
NA,TRBJ2-3,few,TRBV4-1,CASSPTPRAGTDTQYF,TGCGCCAGCAGCCCAACCCCCAGGGCTGGCACAGATACGCAGTATTTT
NA,TRBJ2-3,NA,TRBV9,CASSVEAGGILSDTQYF,TGTGCCAGCAGCGTAGAGGCCGGCGGGATCCTTTCAGATACGCAGTATTTT
NA,TRBJ2-7,NA,TRBV20-1,CSARDQGGGYEQYF,TGCAGTGCTAGAGATCAAGGAGGGGGCTACGAGCAGTACTTC
NA,TRBJ2-7,NA,TRBV6-5,CASSYGGNYEQYF,TGTGCCAGCAGTTACGGTGGGAACTACGAGCAGTACTTC
NA,TRBJ1-1,NA,TRBV12-3/TRBV12-4,CASSSGTTAEAFF,TGTGCCAGCAGTTCAGGGACCACGGCTGAAGCTTTCTTT
NA,TRBJ2-7,NA,TRBV7-9,CASSPPRGSGGGYEQYF,TGTGCCAGCAGCCCTCCGCGGGGTAGCGGAGGGGGCTACGAGCAGTACTTC
NA,TRBJ2-7,few,TRBV2,CASSETQGSYEQYF,TGTGCCAGCAGTGAAACCCAGGGCTCCTACGAGCAGTACTTC
NA,TRBJ1-5,NA,TRBV7-9,CASSSRGQPQHF,TGTGCCAGCAGCTCGCGGGGTCAGCCCCAGCATTTT
NA,TRBJ2-5,NA,TRBV28,CASSTASFAQETQYF,TGTGCCAGCAGTACCGCCTCCTTCGCCCAAGAGACCCAGTACTTC
TRBD1,TRBJ2-7,NA,TRBV12-3/TRBV12-4,CASSLGEQGGSYEQYF,TGTGCCAGCAGTTTAGGTGAACAGGGGGGTAGCTACGAGCAGTACTTC
TRBD2,TRBJ2-7,many,TRBV3-1,CASSPTVLAGEQYF,TGTGCCAGCAGCCCCACGGTGCTAGCGGGGGAGCAGTACTTC
NA,TRBJ2-1,NA,TRBV29-1,CSVPGNEQFF,TGCAGCGTTCCGGGTAATGAGCAGTTCTTC
TRBD1,TRBJ1-1,NA,TRBV12-3/TRBV12-4,CASSFGDRVNTEAFF,TGTGCCAGCAGTTTTGGGGACAGGGTGAACACTGAAGCTTTCTTT
NA,TRBJ2-2,NA,TRBV27,CASRPRDLMYTGELFF,TGTGCCAGCAGGCCCAGGGACTTGATGTATACCGGGGAGCTGTTTTTT
NA,TRBJ2-3,NA,TRBV20-1,CSANSDSANTDTQYF,TGCAGTGCCAATTCGGACAGTGCTAACACAGATACGCAGTATTTT
TRBD1,TRBJ2-6,NA,TRBV20-1,CSARDKPGHPGGSGANVLTF,TGCAGTGCTAGAGATAAGCCGGGACATCCAGGGGGATCTGGGGCCAACGTCCTGACTTTC
TRBD2,TRBJ2-7,once,TRBV6-2/TRBV6-3,CASKTSGVRDEQYF,TGTGCCAGCAAAACTAGCGGGGTAAGGGACGAGCAGTACTTC
NA,TRBJ2-7,NA,TRBV18,CASSPLRKDSYEQYF,TGTGCCAGCTCACCATTGCGTAAGGACTCCTACGAGCAGTACTTC
NA,TRBJ2-1,few,TRBV7-2,CASSFQILVYNEQFF,TGTGCCAGCAGCTTCCAAATCCTGGTCTACAATGAGCAGTTCTTC
NA,TRBJ2-7,few,TRBV12-3/TRBV12-4,CASTKTAYYEQYF,TGTGCCAGCACCAAGACAGCTTACTACGAGCAGTACTTC
NA,TRBJ2-7,NA,TRBV29-1,CSVEAVGRPYEQYF,TGCAGCGTTGAAGCCGTGGGCAGGCCCTACGAGCAGTACTTC
NA,TRBJ2-2,NA,TRBV7-3,CASSLQTSGAGELFF,TGTGCCAGCAGCTTGCAAACGTCAGGGGCCGGGGAGCTGTTTTTT
TRBD2,TRBJ2-1,NA,TRBV28,CASSGRAADEQFF,TGTGCCAGCTCCGGGAGGGCCGCGGATGAGCAGTTCTTC
NA,TRBJ2-2,few,TRBV4-1,CASRQGIRDTFTGELFF,TGCGCCAGCAGGCAGGGCATCCGGGACACCTTCACCGGGGAGCTGTTTTTT
NA,TRBJ1-4,NA,TRBV28,CASSSPSTLQNEKLFF,TGTGCCAGCAGTTCCCCCTCGACACTTCAAAATGAAAAACTGTTTTTT
TRBD2,TRBJ2-5,few,TRBV7-3,CASSLSGRETQYF,TGTGCCAGCAGCTTAAGCGGGAGGGAGACCCAGTACTTC
NA,TRBJ2-4,NA,TRBV2,CASRVTGNQNIQYF,TGTGCCAGCAGGGTTACAGGGAACCAAAACATTCAGTACTTC
TRBD2,TRBJ2-4,NA,TRBV7-2,CASTPRAREDLYF,TGTGCCAGCACACCTCGTGCGCGGGAGGATCTGTACTTC
NA,TRBJ2-3,NA,TRBV6-5,CASSPATDTQYF,TGTGCCAGCAGTCCGGCCACAGATACGCAGTATTTT